A single sample gave rise to the 28 T cell receptor beta chains below, sequenced in a study of Tregs in tolerant kidney transplant recipients. Some clones are missing from TCRdb's copy, which holds only in-frame ones; the method was immunoSEQ multiplex PCR. In the table there are 70,000 to 95,000 clones, approximately 89% of which are singletons. The specimen was Tregs from blood, collected before the transplant. The origin of the receptors is a human donor who received a combined kidney and bone marrow transplant.

The rearrangement uses TRBV11-2 and TRBJ1-3; D is uncertain. The CDR3 runs to 14 residues. The germline V and J ends were trimmed by 1 base and 0 bases, with 4 bases remaining between them. Looked up from germline, CDR1 is SGHAT and CDR2 is FQNNGV. This CDR3 is CASSLGGSGNTIYF. CDR3 DNA: TGTGCCAGCAGCTTAGGGGGCTCTGGAAACACCATATATTTT.

The rearrangement joins TRBV7-2 to TRBJ1-5; 10 nucleotides align to TRBD1. This CDR3 has 16 residues. Looked up from germline, CDR1 is SGHTA and CDR2 is FQGNSA. The V and J ends lost 5 bases and 6 bases, in that order; junction bases with no gene match: 10. The CDR3: CASSPWTGGGFQPQHF. CDR3 in DNA: TGTGCCAGCAGCCCCTGGACAGGGGGTGGTTTTCAGCCCCAGCATTTT.

The genes are TRBV11-2 and TRBJ2-3, with 11 bases fitting TRBD2. This CDR3 comprises 16 residues. V dropped 5 bases and J dropped 3; count of bases not matched to a gene: 7. Germline V gene sequence: CDR1 SGHAT, CDR2 FQNNGV. The CDR3 sequence: CASSLLAGEGTDTQYF. In DNA form, the CDR3 reads TGTGCCAGCAGCCTACTAGCGGGAGAAGGGACAGATACGCAGTATTTT.

This clone has a handful of counts. The rearrangement links TRBV6-5 to TRBJ2-5; D not resolved. Trimming left V 8 bases short and J 2 bases short, with 15 bases between. The germline gives CDR1 MNHEY, CDR2 SVGAGI. The CDR3 sequence is 14 residues long. The CDR3 protein is CASRRAPGQETQYF. DNA of the CDR3: TGTGCCAGCCGCCGGGCTCCCGGGCAAGAGACCCAGTACTTC.

The rearrangement joins TRBV14 to TRBJ2-5; 7 nucleotides align to TRBD2. Germline CDR1 and CDR2: SGHDN and FVKESK. CDR3 length: 13 residues. J gave up 4 bases and V 4 bases, and 3 bases lay outside the gene matches. CDR3 coding DNA: TGTGCCAGCAGCCGGGGACTACTAGAGACCCAGTACTTC. Translation gives CASSRGLLETQYF.

The chain combines TRBV2 with TRBJ1-3; D gene uncertain. The CDR3 is 16 residues long. CDR1 SNHLY and CDR2 FYNNEI come from the germline V gene. V dropped 5 bases and J dropped 2 bases, with 16 bases sitting between them. The CDR3 DNA follows: TGTGCCAGCAGTCCGACGTTTTCCGGCCCTGGAAACACCATATATTTT. Its translation is CASSPTFSGPGNTIYF.

This clone was observed once. The chain uses TRBV19 and TRBJ2-2; D is uncertain. Looked up from germline, CDR1 is LNHDA and CDR2 is SQIVND (reference sequence). V was cut by 7 bases and J by 1 base, with 4 bases left in between. The CDR3 runs 12 residues. The CDR3 DNA reads as TGTGCCAGTAAAGGGAACACCGGGGAGCTGTTTTTT. It is translated as CASKGNTGELFF. Supplemented by reference TRBV19 and TRBJ2-2, the full variable domain reads DGGITQSPKYLFRKEGQNVTLSCEQNLNHDAMYWYRQDPGQGLRLIYYSQIVNDFQKGDIAEGYSVSREKKESFPLTVTSAQKNPTAFYLCASKGNTGELFFGEGSRLTVL.

The gene calls are TRBV7-9 and TRBJ1-6, with D possibly being TRBD1 (5 bases). The V end was cut by 5 bases, the J end by 0 bases, with 8 bases between. CDR3 size: 15 residues. Germline V gene lookup returns CDR1 SEHNR and CDR2 FQNEAQ (reference sequence). The CDR3 protein is CASSEGSSYNSPLHF. CDR3 nucleotides: TGTGCCAGCAGCGAGGGGAGCTCCTATAATTCACCCCTCCACTTT. The variable domain in full, completed from reference TRBV7-9 and TRBJ1-6, reads DTGVSQNPRHKITKRGQNVTFRCDPISEHNRLYWYRQTLGQGPEFLTYFQNEAQLEKSRLLSDRFSAERPKGSFSTLEIQRTEQGDSAMYLCASSEGSSYNSPLHFGNGTRLTVT.

The gene calls are TRBV15 and TRBJ1-5; weak D call: TRBD1 (5 bases). The CDR3 has 14 residues. Germline assignment: CDR1 LNHNV and CDR2 YYDKDF (reference sequence). Trimming stripped 9 bases from V and 4 bases from J, with 16 bases between. CDR3 sequence: CATSPRGSNQPQHF. DNA for the CDR3: TGTGCCACGTCCCCCCGGGGGTCAAATCAGCCCCAGCATTTT.

The chain uses TRBV23-1 and TRBJ2-2; 10 nucleotides match TRBD1. TRBV23-1 is sorted into the ORF group, with uncertain function. With V trimmed by 7 bases and J by 3 bases, 11 bases remained unmatched. The CDR3 has 17 residues. The CDR3 nucleotides are TGCGCCAGCACCCAGACCAGGACAGGGGGGGACACCGGGGAGCTGTTTTTT. Its protein is CASTQTRTGGDTGELFF.

The chain couples TRBV5-1 to TRBJ2-3; the D is unclear. Germline V gene sequence: CDR1 SGHRS, CDR2 YFSETQ. The CDR3 contains 13 residues. Trimming pared 0 bases from V and 6 bases from J, leaving 8 bases between. CDR3 amino acids: CASSLANRDTQYF. CDR3 DNA sequence: TGCGCCAGCAGCTTGGCCAATAGGGATACGCAGTATTTT.

This clone is medium-sized by share. The CDR3 sequence is CASSGYYEQYF. The CDR3 DNA follows: TGTGCCAGTAGTGGGTACTACGAGCAGTACTTC. The chain uses TRBV19 and TRBJ2-7; the D is unclear. Trimming removed 5 bases at V and 3 bases at J, with 5 bases between. The CDR3 totals 11 residues. Germline CDR1 is LNHDA and CDR2 is SQIVND (reference sequence).

V usage is TRBV5-6 and J usage is TRBJ1-4, with 11 nucleotides matching TRBD1. V trimming: 4 bases; J trimming: 4 bases; junction bases outside the gene matches: 9. Germline CDR1 is SGHDT and CDR2 is YYEEEE. This CDR3 is 17 amino acids long. CDR3 sequence reads: CASSPTGTGGRNEKLFF. CDR3 bases: TGTGCCAGCAGCCCTACCGGGACAGGGGGGCGTAATGAAAAACTGTTTTTT. Using reference TRBV5-6 and TRBJ1-4 for the parts outside the CDR3, the full variable domain is DAGVTQSPTHLIKTRGQQVTLRCSPKSGHDTVSWYQQALGQGPQFIFQYYEEEERQRGNFPDRFSGHQFPNYSSELNVNALLLGDSALYLCASSPTGTGGRNEKLFFGSGTQLSVL.

This clone was detected only a few times. The chain is built from TRBV19 and TRBJ1-5, with TRBD1 matching over 8 bases. Germline CDR1 is LNHDA and CDR2 is SQIVND (reference sequence). V was clipped by 6 bases and J by 4 bases; unmatched bases: 20. The CDR3 has 19 amino acids. CDR3 protein: CASSFLLSADRGNNQPQHF. The CDR3 DNA reads as TGTGCCAGTAGCTTTCTACTATCCGCTGACAGGGGTAATAATCAGCCCCAGCATTTT.

The CDR3 sequence is CASSLEGRGTGELFF. The CDR3 DNA is TGTGCCAGCAGCTTAGAGGGCAGGGGCACCGGGGAGCTGTTTTTT. V is TRBV7-2 and J is TRBJ2-2; D is perhaps TRBD1 (6 bases). Trimming removed 1 base from V and 4 bases from J, with 10 bases in between. This CDR3 is built from 15 residues. CDR1 and CDR2 (germline): SGHTA, FQGNSA.

V is TRBV18 and J is TRBJ2-1; TRBD2 is a possible D gene (5 bases). Germline CDR1 is KGHSH and CDR2 is LQKENI. Trimming stripped 3 bases from V and 4 bases from J, with 16 bases between. The length of the CDR3 is 16 residues. The DNA of the CDR3 is TGTGCCAGCTCACCCCTAAGAGGGAGTGCGTACAATGAGCAGTTCTTC. As protein: CASSPLRGSAYNEQFF.

This chain links TRBV5-5 with TRBJ2-7; TRBD1 matches 7 bases. The J segment lost 3 bases and the V segment lost 4 bases, leaving 10 bases of the junction unmatched. Germline V CDR1 and CDR2: SGHKS, YYEKEE (reference sequence). The CDR3 has 15 residues. CDR3 sequence reads: CASSPSGGPRYEQYF. In nucleotides, the CDR3 is TGTGCCAGCAGCCCATCAGGGGGACCCCGCTACGAGCAGTACTTC.

The chain uses TRBV27 and TRBJ1-4; 9 bases line up with TRBD1. The CDR3 length is 15 residues. V shed 6 bases and J 8 bases; nucleotides not matched to a gene: 10. Germline CDR1 reads MNHEY; CDR2 reads SMNVEV (reference sequence). The CDR3 loop reads CASSVLGTGHEKLFF. In DNA, the CDR3 is TGTGCCAGCAGCGTCTTGGGGACAGGGCACGAAAAACTGTTTTTT.

This clone occurred once. The chain joins TRBV7-8 to TRBJ1-1, with no clear D. The CDR3 sequence is 13 residues long. Per germline, CDR1 SGHVS and CDR2 FQNEAQ. V was trimmed by 1 base and J by 1 base, leaving 4 bases between them. CDR3 in amino acids: CASSLGRNTEAFF. CDR3 DNA: TGTGCCAGCAGCTTAGGGAGGAACACTGAAGCTTTCTTT.

The J gene is TRBJ2-3, the V gene TRBV9; 8 nucleotides align to TRBD2. The CDR3 consists of 14 residues. The germline CDR1 and CDR2 sequences are SGDLS and YYNGEE. The junction had 1 base not matched to a gene; V was cut back by 0 bases and J by 4 bases. The CDR3 here is CASSVETSADTQYF. CDR3 DNA: TGTGCCAGCAGCGTAGAGACTAGCGCAGATACGCAGTATTTT.

The sample holds one count of this clone. The V and J genes are TRBV7-3 and TRBJ1-2, with 7 bases fitting TRBD1. Per germline, CDR1 SGHTA and CDR2 FQGTGA. The CDR3 has 14 residues. The V and J ends lost 0 bases and 5 bases, in that order; junction bases with no gene match: 3. In DNA form, the CDR3 reads TGTGCCAGCAGCTTAACGGGGGACAGATATGGCTACACCTTC. This translates into CASSLTGDRYGYTF. The entire variable domain, with the rest obtained from reference TRBV7-3 and TRBJ1-2, is as follows: GAGVSQTPSNKVTEKGKYVELRCDPISGHTALYWYRQSLGQGPEFLIYFQGTGAADDSGLPNDRFFAVRPEGSVSTLKIQRTERGDSAVYLCASSLTGDRYGYTFGSGTRLTVV.

The chain employs TRBV27 and TRBJ2-7, with D uncertain. Trimming shortened V by 3 bases and J by 0 bases, and 9 bases separated the two germline ends. Per germline, CDR1 MNHEY and CDR2 SMNVEV (reference sequence). The CDR3 totals 14 residues. In DNA, the CDR3 is TGTGCCAGCAGTTTGGGCCCCTTCTCCTACGAGCAGTACTTC. This codes for CASSLGPFSYEQYF.

The CDR3 is CASSIQGTEAFF. CDR3 in DNA: TGTGCCAGCAGTATACAGGGAACTGAAGCTTTCTTT. This chain links TRBV27 with TRBJ1-1, with D tentatively TRBD1 (6 bases). The CDR3 runs 12 residues. V dropped 5 bases and J dropped 5 bases, with 9 bases sitting between them. Germline V gene sequence: CDR1 MNHEY, CDR2 SMNVEV (reference sequence).

V and J are TRBV5-1 and TRBJ1-1; 7 bases fit TRBD1. There are 13 residues in the CDR3. The ends lost 0 bases at V and 7 bases at J; junction bases unmatched: 3. The germline gives CDR1 SGHRS, CDR2 YFSETQ. The CDR3 DNA sequence: TGCGCCAGCAGCTTGGCGCGGACAGGTGAAGCTTTCTTT. Its protein is CASSLARTGEAFF.

This clone is a singleton in its sample. This chain links TRBV6-1 with TRBJ2-7; D not certain. This CDR3 is 13 amino acids long. CDR1 is MNHNS and CDR2 is SASEGT in the germline V gene. The V gene lost 1 base and the J gene lost 2 bases, with 6 bases spanning the gap. The CDR3 reads CASSEGRTYEQYF. The CDR3 DNA reads TGTGCCAGCAGTGAAGGTAGGACCTACGAGCAGTACTTC.

The CDR3, as DNA: TGTGCCAGCAGCCCGCGCAATGAGCAGTTCTTC. As protein: CASSPRNEQFF. The chain recombines TRBV7-2 with TRBJ2-1; no definite D call. The CDR3 spans 11 residues. Germline CDR1 is SGHTA and CDR2 is FQGNSA. Trimming removed 5 bases at V and 6 bases at J, with 5 bases between.

The genes are TRBV11-2 and TRBJ1-1; 10 bases agree with TRBD1. V shed 1 base and J 5 bases; nucleotides not matched to a gene: 4. The CDR3 spans 15 residues. Germline CDR1 reads SGHAT; CDR2 reads FQNNGV. CDR3 sequence reads: CASSLGGTGATEAFF. CDR3 nucleotide sequence: TGTGCCAGCAGCTTAGGGGGGACAGGGGCAACTGAAGCTTTCTTT.

V and J are TRBV7-2 and TRBJ1-2, with a weak D call TRBD1 (6 bases). Germline CDR1 and CDR2: SGHTA and FQGNSA. This CDR3 region has 14 residues. Trimming stripped 4 bases from V and 3 bases from J, with 12 bases between. The CDR3 loop is CASSSPGADYGYTF. The CDR3 nucleotides are TGTGCCAGCAGCTCACCGGGGGCGGACTATGGCTACACCTTC.